The next 14 T cell receptor beta chains were all read from a single sample in a study of T cells in Graves' hyperthyroidism and ophthalmopathy. RNA transcripts provided the source from which TCR beta CDR3 regions were amplified. Primed by the HTBI set, a first-round RT-PCR was run on the TCR CDR3. MiXCR was run by TCRdb on the multiplex PCR reads, yielding one entry per CDR3 protein. The data contain 400,000 to 550,000 distinct CDR3 sequences, approximately 24% of them singletons. Sequenced sample: blood. The source of these receptors is a woman in her twenties or thirties with Graves' ophthalmopathy.

This clonotype was observed many times. The chain uses TRBV11-2 and TRBJ1-5; D is ambiguous. There are 14 residues in the CDR3. The germline V gene encodes CDR1 SGHAT and CDR2 FQNNGV. V dropped 0 bases and J dropped 9 bases, with 12 bases sitting between them. CDR3 in amino acids: CASSLEVTGTPQHF. CDR3 in DNA: TGTGCCAGCAGCTTAGAAGTCACCGGTACGCCCCAGCATTTT.

In this sample, this clonotype turned up many times. This chain joins TRBV29-1 and TRBJ2-5; 10 bases agree with TRBD2. Germline lookup yields CDR1 SQVTM and CDR2 ANQGSEA. The CDR3 loop spans 14 amino acids. The V gene end was trimmed by 4 bases and the J gene end by 1 base; junction bases not matched to a gene: 3. The CDR3 spells CSVASGGPQETQYF. DNA for the CDR3: TGCAGCGTTGCTAGCGGGGGACCCCAAGAGACCCAGTACTTC.

This clonotype was detected many times. V gene TRBV2 combines with J gene TRBJ1-2; D remains unclear. V shed 6 bases and J shed 7 bases, with 18 bases lying between them. This CDR3 is 14 amino acids long. Germline-derived CDR1 and CDR2 are SNHLY and FYNNEI. CDR3: CASSGGPRSTGYTF. For the CDR3, the DNA is TGTGCCAGCAGCGGCGGGCCCCGATCGACTGGCTACACCTTC. Based on the CDR3 plus reference TRBV2 and TRBJ1-2, the full variable domain is EPEVTQTPSHQVTQMGQEVILRCVPISNHLYFYWYRQILGQKVEFLVSFYNNEISEKSEIFDDQFSVERPDGSNFTLKIRSTKLEDSAMYFCASSGGPRSTGYTFGSGTRLTVV.

The gene calls are TRBV20-1 and TRBJ1-2; 10 bases map to TRBD1. CDR1 and CDR2 (germline): DFQATT, SNEGSKA (reference sequence). J lost 6 bases, V lost 4 bases, and 2 bases had no gene match. CDR3 length: 12 residues. The CDR3 sequence: CSAKTGGDGYTF. Written as DNA, the CDR3 is TGCAGTGCTAAGACAGGGGGCGATGGCTACACCTTC.

The V and J genes are TRBV5-1 and TRBJ2-3; the D is unclear. The CDR3 extends over 14 amino acids. Germline loops: CDR1 SGHRS, CDR2 YFSETQ. Between the trimmed V and J ends, which lost 0 bases and 1 base, there was a span of 6 bases. CDR3 bases: TGCGCCAGCAGCTTGGGGTTCGGCACAGATACGCAGTATTTT. It translates to CASSLGFGTDTQYF.

This clonotype was recorded only once. V and J are TRBV27 and TRBJ1-1; D call uncertain. The CDR3 is 14 amino acids. From germline, CDR1 is MNHEY and CDR2 SMNVEV (reference sequence). Trimming pared 8 bases from V and 1 base from J, leaving 14 bases between. The CDR3 DNA reads TGTGCCAGCGGATCTCCAGCGGGGAACACTGAAGCTTTCTTT. Its protein is CASGSPAGNTEAFF.

This clonotype was recorded at least ten times. The chain is built from TRBV7-9 and TRBJ1-6; 7 nucleotides agree with TRBD1. The CDR3 spans 15 residues. The germline V gene has CDR1 SEHNR and CDR2 FQNEAQ (reference sequence). V gave up 5 bases and J gave up 7 bases; unmatched junction bases: 8. The CDR3 DNA sequence: TGTGCCAGCAGCCCTCGGGACAGCCCAAATTCACCCCTCCACTTT. Translating it yields CASSPRDSPNSPLHF.

This clonotype showed up many times. The chain links TRBV2 to TRBJ2-5; 11 bases line up with TRBD2. Germline CDR1 is SNHLY and CDR2 is FYNNEI. V lost 4 bases and J lost 2; bases outside the gene matches: 6. The CDR3 loop spans 16 amino acids. CDR3 nucleotides: TGTGCCAGCAGTGTTCTAGCGGGGGGTTCGCAAGAGACCCAGTACTTC. This gives the protein CASSVLAGGSQETQYF.

This clonotype has more than one count but fewer than ten. This chain connects TRBV28 to TRBJ1-2; D is ambiguous. Germline CDR1 and CDR2: MDHEN and SYDVKM. The CDR3 contains 12 residues. Trimming removed 3 bases from V and 8 bases from J, with 10 bases in between. The CDR3 region is CASSFRSGGYTF. Written as DNA, the CDR3 is TGTGCCAGCAGTTTTAGGTCGGGCGGCTACACCTTC.

A word on this clonotype: This may be a read error: a much more frequent sequence differs by one nucleotide. The gene calls are TRBV7-2 and TRBJ2-7; D possibly corresponds to TRBD2 (5 bases). CDR3 size: 13 residues. V shed 1 base and J shed 7 bases, with 11 bases lying between them. CDR1 and CDR2 from the germline V gene are SGHTA and FQGNSA. The CDR3 loop reads CASSLERGLEQYF. DNA for the CDR3: TGTGCCAGCAGCTTAGAGCGAGGGCTAGAGCAGTACTTC.

This clonotype was detected ten times or more. V is TRBV18 and J is TRBJ1-1; D is perhaps TRBD1 (6 bases). This CDR3 is 15 amino acids long. V lost 3 bases, J lost 4 bases, and 15 bases lay in between. CDR1 is KGHSH and CDR2 is LQKENI in the germline V gene. The CDR3 coding sequence is TGTGCCAGCTCACCGAGGGGGGGTCTGTTCACTGAAGCTTTCTTT. Protein sequence: CASSPRGGLFTEAFF. The full variable domain, completed using reference TRBV18 and TRBJ1-1, is NAGVMQNPRHLVRRRGQEARLRCSPMKGHSHVYWYRQLPEEGLKFMVYLQKENIIDESGMPKERFSAEFPKEGPSILRIQQVVRGDSAAYFCASSPRGGLFTEAFFGQGTRLTVV.

The sample holds many counts of this clonotype. This chain connects TRBV9 to TRBJ2-5; D remains unclear. The CDR3 is made up of 14 amino acids. V was trimmed by 4 bases and J by 2 bases, leaving 12 bases between them. Germline V gene sequence: CDR1 SGDLS, CDR2 YYNGEE. The CDR3 bases are TGTGCCAGCAGCCTCCAAGTAGGGCAAGAGACCCAGTACTTC. Protein product: CASSLQVGQETQYF.

This clonotype was seen at least ten times. This sequence joins TRBV6-2 or TRBV6-3 and TRBJ2-5, with 9 bases lining up with TRBD1. The CDR3 consists of 13 residues. Germline V gene data show CDR1 as MNHEY and CDR2 as SVGEGT. V was pared by 5 bases and J by 4 bases, with 2 bases of the junction left unmatched. Here the CDR3 DNA reads TGTGCCAGCAGTCGGACAGGGGTAGAGACCCAGTACTTC. Its translation is CASSRTGVETQYF.

This clonotype was counted at least ten times. The chain links TRBV29-1 to TRBJ1-1; the match to TRBD1 covers 9 bases. Germline-derived CDR1 and CDR2 are SQVTM and ANQGSEA. V was pared by 3 bases and J by 7 bases, with 3 bases of the junction left unmatched. The length of the CDR3 is 12 residues. The CDR3 protein is CSVETGGNEAFF. CDR3 DNA: TGCAGCGTTGAGACAGGGGGAAATGAAGCTTTCTTT.